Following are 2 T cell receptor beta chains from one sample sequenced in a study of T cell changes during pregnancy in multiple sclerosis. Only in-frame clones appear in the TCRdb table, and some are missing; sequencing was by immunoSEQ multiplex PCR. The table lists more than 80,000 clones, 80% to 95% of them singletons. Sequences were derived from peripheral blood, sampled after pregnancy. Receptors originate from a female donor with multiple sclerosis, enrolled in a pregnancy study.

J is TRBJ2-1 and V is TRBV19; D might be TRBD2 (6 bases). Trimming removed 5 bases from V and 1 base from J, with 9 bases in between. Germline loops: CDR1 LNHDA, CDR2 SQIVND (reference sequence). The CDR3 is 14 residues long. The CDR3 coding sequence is TGTGCCAGTAGTCCCGGACTATCCTACAATGAGCAGTTCTTC. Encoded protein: CASSPGLSYNEQFF.

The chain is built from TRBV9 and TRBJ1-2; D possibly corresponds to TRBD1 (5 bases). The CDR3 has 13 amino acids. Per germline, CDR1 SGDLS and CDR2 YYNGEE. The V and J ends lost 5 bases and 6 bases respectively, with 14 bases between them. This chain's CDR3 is CASRGGEINGYTF. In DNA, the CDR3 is TGTGCCAGCAGGGGAGGGGAGATAAATGGCTACACCTTC. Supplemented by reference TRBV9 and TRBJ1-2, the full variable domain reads DSGVTQTPKHLITATGQRVTLRCSPRSGDLSVYWYQQSLDQGLQFLIQYYNGEERAKGNILERFSAQQFPDLHSELNLSSLELGDSALYFCASRGGEINGYTFGSGTRLTVV.